This T cell receptor beta chain comes out of a study of T cells in tuberculosis. Study background: T cells were selected with CD1B tetramers loaded with glucose monomycolate.

Thawed, overnight-rested PBMC were stained with GMM-loaded CD1B tetramer, viability dye and anti-CD3, then sorted. The lipid loaded on the CD1B tetramers was C32 glucose monomycolate from Rhodococcus equi. Each donor contributed some 100,000 sorted tetramer-negative cells. Germline V gene sequence: CDR1 SQVTM, CDR2 ANQGSEA. V was pared by 8 bases and J by 4 bases, with 12 bases of the junction left unmatched. The CDR3 is 14 amino acids. Method: immunoSEQ multiplex PCR; TCRdb's copy keeps in-frame clones and lacks some. Here the sample spans 50,000 or so clones, approximately 88% being singletons. The sample comprised CD1b-GMM tetramer-negative cells sorted from PBMCs. This receptor was obtained from an adult woman with latent tuberculosis. The genes are TRBV29-1 and TRBJ1-1, with 8 bases aligning to TRBD1. Written as DNA, the CDR3 is TGCAGCATAAGCTCGGACAGGGAGGCCACTGAAGCTTTCTTT. It translates to CSISSDREATEAFF. The whole variable domain, remainder taken from reference TRBV29-1 and TRBJ1-1, is SAVISQKPSRDICQRGTSLTIQCQVDSQVTMMFWYRQQPGQSLTLIATANQGSEATYESGFVIDKFPISRPNLTFSTLTVSNMSPEDSSIYLCSISSDREATEAFFGQGTRLTVV.